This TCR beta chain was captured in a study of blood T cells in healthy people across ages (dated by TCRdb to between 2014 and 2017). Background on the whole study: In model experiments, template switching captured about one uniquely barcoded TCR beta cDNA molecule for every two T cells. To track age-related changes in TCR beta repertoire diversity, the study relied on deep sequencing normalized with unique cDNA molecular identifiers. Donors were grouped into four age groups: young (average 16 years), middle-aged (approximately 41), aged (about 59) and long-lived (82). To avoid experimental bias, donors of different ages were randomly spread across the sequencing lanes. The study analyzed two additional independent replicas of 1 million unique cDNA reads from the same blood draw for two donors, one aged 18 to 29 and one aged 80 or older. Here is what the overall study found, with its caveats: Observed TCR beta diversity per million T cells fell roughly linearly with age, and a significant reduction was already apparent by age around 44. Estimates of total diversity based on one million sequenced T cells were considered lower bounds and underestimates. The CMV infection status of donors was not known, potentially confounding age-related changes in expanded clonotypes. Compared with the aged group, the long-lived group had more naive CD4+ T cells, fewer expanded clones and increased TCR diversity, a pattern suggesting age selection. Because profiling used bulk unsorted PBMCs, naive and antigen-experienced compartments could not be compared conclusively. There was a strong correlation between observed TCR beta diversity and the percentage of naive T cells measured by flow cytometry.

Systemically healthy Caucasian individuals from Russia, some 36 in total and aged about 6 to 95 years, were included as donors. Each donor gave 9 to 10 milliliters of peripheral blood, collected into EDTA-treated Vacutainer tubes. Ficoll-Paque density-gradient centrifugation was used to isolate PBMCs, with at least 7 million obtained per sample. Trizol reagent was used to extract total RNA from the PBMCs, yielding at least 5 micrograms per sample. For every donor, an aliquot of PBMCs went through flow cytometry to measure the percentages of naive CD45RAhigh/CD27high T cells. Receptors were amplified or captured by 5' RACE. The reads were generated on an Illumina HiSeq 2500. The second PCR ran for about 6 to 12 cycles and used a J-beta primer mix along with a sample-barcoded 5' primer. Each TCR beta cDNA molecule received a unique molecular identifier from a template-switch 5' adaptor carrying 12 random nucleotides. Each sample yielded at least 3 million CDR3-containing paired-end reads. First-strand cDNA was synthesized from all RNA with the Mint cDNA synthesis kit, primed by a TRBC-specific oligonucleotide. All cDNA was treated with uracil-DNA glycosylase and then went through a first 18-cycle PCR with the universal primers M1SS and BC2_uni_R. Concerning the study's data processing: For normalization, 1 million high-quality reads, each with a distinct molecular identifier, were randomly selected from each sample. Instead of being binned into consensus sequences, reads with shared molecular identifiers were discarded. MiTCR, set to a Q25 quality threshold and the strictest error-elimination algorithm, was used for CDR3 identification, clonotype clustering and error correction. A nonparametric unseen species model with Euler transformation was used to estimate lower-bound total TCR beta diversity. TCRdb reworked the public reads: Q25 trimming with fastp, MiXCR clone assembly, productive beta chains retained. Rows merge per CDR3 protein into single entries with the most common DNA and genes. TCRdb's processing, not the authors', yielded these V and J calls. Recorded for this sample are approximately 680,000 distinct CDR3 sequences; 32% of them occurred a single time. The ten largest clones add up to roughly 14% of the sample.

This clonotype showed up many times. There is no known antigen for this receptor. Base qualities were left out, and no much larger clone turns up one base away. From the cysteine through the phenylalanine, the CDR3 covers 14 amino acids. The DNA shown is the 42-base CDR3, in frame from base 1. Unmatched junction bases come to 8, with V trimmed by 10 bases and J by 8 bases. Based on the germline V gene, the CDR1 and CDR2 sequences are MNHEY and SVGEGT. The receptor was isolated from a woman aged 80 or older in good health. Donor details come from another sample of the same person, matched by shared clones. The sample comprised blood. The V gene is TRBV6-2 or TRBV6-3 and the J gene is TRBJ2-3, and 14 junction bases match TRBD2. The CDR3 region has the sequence CATGLAGDSGTQYF. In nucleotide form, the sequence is TGTGCCACGGGACTAGCGGGGGATAGCGGTACGCAGTATTTT.